This TCR beta chain was sequenced in a study of T cells in localized non-small cell lung cancer. Assay: immunoSEQ multiplex PCR; the TCRdb copy retains only in-frame clones and omits some. This table has about 74,000 clones, roughly 84% appearing once. CDR1 is LGHNA, CDR2 YNFKEQ, per germline. The length of the CDR3 is 15 residues. V lost 1 base to trimming and J lost 7 bases; unmatched junction nucleotides: 4. The chain employs TRBV4-2 and TRBJ1-4; the match to TRBD1 covers 9 bases. Material: peripheral blood, obtained before any cancer treatment. This receptor was taken from a female donor over 55 with stage I lung adenocarcinoma. This chain's CDR3 is CASSQVYRGLEKLFF. The CDR3 DNA reads TGTGCCAGCAGCCAAGTTTACAGGGGGCTTGAAAAACTGTTTTTT.